Sequencing of this T cell receptor beta chain was carried out in a study of blood T cells in healthy people across ages. General observations from the study: Strong correlation was found linking TCR beta diversity to naive T cell percentage. Aged donors had fewer naive CD4+ cells and lower diversity than long-lived donors.

The V end lost 1 base, the J end lost 2 bases, and 11 bases lay between the germline ends. Germline values: CDR1 SEHNR, CDR2 FQNEAQ (reference sequence). This CDR3 has 15 amino acids. This clonotype was counted only a few times. Its antigen is undetermined. With a J-beta primer mix and a sample-barcoded 5' primer, a second PCR ran about 7 to 12 cycles. Using its own MiXCR run on the 5' RACE reads, TCRdb lists one record per CDR3 protein. The repertoire holds over 1.5 million distinct CDR3 sequences, with around 50% as singletons. The J gene is TRBJ1-2, the V gene TRBV7-9, with D perhaps matching TRBD1 (5 bases). This receptor was identified in a woman in her thirties or forties in good health. What was sequenced was blood. The CDR3, as DNA: TGTGCCAGCAGCTTAGTTGCAGGGAGGAACTATGGCTACACCTTC. This encodes CASSLVAGRNYGYTF.